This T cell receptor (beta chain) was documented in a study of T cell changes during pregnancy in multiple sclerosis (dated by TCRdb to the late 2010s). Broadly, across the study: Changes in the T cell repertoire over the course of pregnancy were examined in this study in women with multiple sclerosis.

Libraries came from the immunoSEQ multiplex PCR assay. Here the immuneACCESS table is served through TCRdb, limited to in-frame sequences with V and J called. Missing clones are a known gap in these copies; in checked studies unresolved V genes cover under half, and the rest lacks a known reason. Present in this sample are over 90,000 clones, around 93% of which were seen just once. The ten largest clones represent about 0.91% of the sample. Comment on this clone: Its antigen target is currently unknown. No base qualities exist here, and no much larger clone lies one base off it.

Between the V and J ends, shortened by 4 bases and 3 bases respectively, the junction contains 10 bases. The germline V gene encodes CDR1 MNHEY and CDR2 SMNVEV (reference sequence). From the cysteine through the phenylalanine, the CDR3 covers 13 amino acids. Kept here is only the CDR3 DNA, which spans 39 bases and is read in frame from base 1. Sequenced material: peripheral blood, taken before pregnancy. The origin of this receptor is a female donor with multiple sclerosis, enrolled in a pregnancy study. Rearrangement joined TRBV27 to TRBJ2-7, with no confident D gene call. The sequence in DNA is TGTGCCAGCAGTTCCCGGGTGAACTACGAGCAGTACTTC. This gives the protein CASSSRVNYEQYF.